The next 11 T cell receptor beta chains were all read from a single sample in a study of CD8+CD57+ T cells in acquired aplastic anemia. Genomic DNA constituted the template upon which TCR beta VDJ and CDR3 profiling was performed. MiXCR, applied by TCRdb to the reads, yields one record per CDR3 protein. Among around 200,000 distinct CDR3 sequences listed, roughly 57% were seen once. Material: sorted CD4+, CD8+, or CD8+CD57+ T cells (not recorded which) from PBMCs. These receptor sequences come from a human donor in good health.

This clonotype was observed a handful of times. Since no conserved phenylalanine or tryptophan closes the CDR3, a read error is the likely cause. No DNA is shown, since the ends of the CDR3 on it are uncertain; the CDR3 is the one TCRdb lists. J is TRBJ2-1 and V is TRBV19; the DNA was not compared with TRBD2, the D call given in the table. The germline CDR1 and CDR2 sequences are LNHDA and SQIVND (reference sequence). The CDR3 is made up of 9 amino acids, end residues included. The CDR3 sequence: CASSIVGQS.

V and J are TRBV6-1 and TRBJ2-7, with 7 bases aligning to TRBD2. Losses at the gene ends were 8 bases for V and 1 base for J; bases not matched to a gene: 5. Germline CDR1 MNHNS, CDR2 SASEGT. The CDR3 sequence is 13 residues long. For the CDR3, the DNA is TGTGCCAGCTCCACTAGCGATTCCTACGAGCAGTACTTC. Its translation: CASSTSDSYEQYF.

This clonotype was counted a few times. V is TRBV7-6 and J is TRBJ1-1; D is possibly TRBD1 (6 bases). The germline gives CDR1 SGHVS, CDR2 FNYEAQ. The V and J ends lost 7 bases and 0 bases respectively, with 18 bases between them. CDR3 length equals 16 residues. The CDR3 bases are TGTGCCAGCACCCACTTCGGGGGCTCGGTGAACACTGAAGCTTTCTTT. Protein product: CASTHFGGSVNTEAFF.

The chain couples TRBV9 to TRBJ2-5, with 10 bases lining up with TRBD2. CDR1 is SGDLS, CDR2 YYNGEE, per germline. Germline trimming cut 5 bases from V and 5 bases from J; bases unmatched to any gene: 9. The CDR3 sequence is 15 residues long. CDR3 DNA: TGTGCCAGCAGTTCCAGCGGGGGGGGCCGGGAGACCCAGTACTTC. Protein: CASSSSGGGRETQYF.

The chain employs TRBV7-9 and TRBJ2-2, with 7 bases lining up with TRBD2. Trimming cost V 3 bases and J 1 base; bases outside gene matches: 8. Looked up from germline, CDR1 is SEHNR and CDR2 is FQNEAQ (reference sequence). The CDR3 covers 17 residues. CDR3 residues: CASSFPSGGRNTGELFF. The CDR3 DNA sequence: TGTGCCAGCAGCTTCCCCTCGGGCGGGAGGAACACCGGGGAGCTGTTTTTT.

Many counts were recorded for this clonotype. The V and J genes are TRBV7-6 and TRBJ2-3; TRBD1 aligns across 9 bases. This CDR3 spans 14 amino acids. The V gene end was trimmed by 8 bases and the J gene end by 5 bases; junction bases not matched to a gene: 8. The germline CDR1 and CDR2 sequences are SGHVS and FNYEAQ. The CDR3: CASGGTGSEDTQYF. Written as DNA, the CDR3 is TGTGCCAGCGGCGGGACAGGGAGTGAAGATACGCAGTATTTT.

The chain uses TRBV6-2 or TRBV6-3 and TRBJ1-2; no clear D. Looked up from germline, CDR1 is MNHEY and CDR2 is SVGEGT. The V end lost 4 bases, the J end lost 6 bases, and 18 bases lay between the germline ends. This CDR3 is 15 amino acids long. The CDR3 sequence is CASSSPDRVGNGYTF. For the CDR3, the DNA is TGTGCCAGCAGTTCCCCTGACCGGGTCGGAAATGGCTACACCTTC.

This clonotype came up many times. The CDR3 sequence: CASSRGLAGGLGYEQYF. In DNA, the CDR3 is TGCGCCAGCAGCCGAGGACTAGCGGGGGGGCTTGGGTACGAGCAGTACTTC. This chain connects TRBV4-1 to TRBJ2-7; TRBD2 matches 15 bases. J lost 4 bases, V lost 4 bases, and 8 bases had no gene match. The CDR3 extends over 17 amino acids. Germline assignment: CDR1 MGHRA and CDR2 YSYEKL.

The genes are TRBV6-1 and TRBJ2-7; D is ambiguous. Looked up from germline, CDR1 is MNHNS and CDR2 is SASEGT. The ends were cut back, 7 bases at V and 3 bases at J, with 7 bases in the middle. The CDR3 loop spans 11 amino acids. CDR3 loop: CASTLGYEQYF. DNA for the CDR3: TGTGCCAGCACCCTAGGCTACGAGCAGTACTTC.

V is TRBV7-2 and J is TRBJ1-1, with D unclear. Trimming shortened V by 5 bases and J by 5 bases, and 9 bases separated the two germline ends. Germline-derived CDR1 and CDR2 are SGHTA and FQGNSA. The CDR3 length is 12 residues. In DNA form, the CDR3 reads TGTGCCAGCAGCCTCAGACAAACTGAAGCTTTCTTT. It is translated as CASSLRQTEAFF. The variable domain in full, completed from reference TRBV7-2 and TRBJ1-1, reads GAGVSQSPSNKVTEKGKDVELRCDPISGHTALYWYRQSLGQGLEFLIYFQGNSAPDKSGLPSDRFSAERTGGSVSTLTIQRTQQEDSAVYLCASSLRQTEAFFGQGTRLTVV.

This chain uses TRBV6-2 or TRBV6-3 with TRBJ2-1; no definite D call. Trimming removed 7 bases from V and 10 bases from J, with 14 bases in between. This CDR3 contains 12 residues. CDR1 is MNHEY, CDR2 SVGEGT, per germline. Here the CDR3 DNA reads TGTGCCAGCATGGGAAGCTCCTACGAGCAGTTCTTC. Its translation is CASMGSSYEQFF.